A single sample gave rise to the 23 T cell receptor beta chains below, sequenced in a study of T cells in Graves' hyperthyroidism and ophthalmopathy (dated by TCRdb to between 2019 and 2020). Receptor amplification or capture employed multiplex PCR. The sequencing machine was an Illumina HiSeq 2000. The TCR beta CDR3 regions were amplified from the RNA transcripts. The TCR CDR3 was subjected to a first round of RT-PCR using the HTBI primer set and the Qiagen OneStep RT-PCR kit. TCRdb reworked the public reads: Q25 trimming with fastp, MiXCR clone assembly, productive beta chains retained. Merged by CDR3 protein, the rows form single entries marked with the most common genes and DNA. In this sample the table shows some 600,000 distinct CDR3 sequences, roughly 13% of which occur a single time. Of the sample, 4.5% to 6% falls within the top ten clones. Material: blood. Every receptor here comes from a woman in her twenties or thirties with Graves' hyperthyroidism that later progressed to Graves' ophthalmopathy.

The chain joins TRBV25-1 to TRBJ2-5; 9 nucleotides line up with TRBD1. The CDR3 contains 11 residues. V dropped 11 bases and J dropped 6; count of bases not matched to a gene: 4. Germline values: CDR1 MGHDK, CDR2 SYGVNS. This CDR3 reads CAAQGAKTQYF. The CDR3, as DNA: TGTGCCGCACAGGGGGCTAAGACCCAGTACTTC.

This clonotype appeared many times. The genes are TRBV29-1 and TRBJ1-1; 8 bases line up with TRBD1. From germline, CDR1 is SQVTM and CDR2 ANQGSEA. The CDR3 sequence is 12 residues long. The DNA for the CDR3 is TGCAGTTCTCAGGGGGCGGACACTGAAGCTTTCTTT. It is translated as CSSQGADTEAFF.

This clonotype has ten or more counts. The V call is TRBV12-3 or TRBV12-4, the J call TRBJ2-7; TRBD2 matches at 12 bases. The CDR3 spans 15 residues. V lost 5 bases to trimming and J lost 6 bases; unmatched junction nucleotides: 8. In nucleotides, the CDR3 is TGTGCCAGCAGTCCTAGACTAGCGGGAGTTGGCGAGCAGTACTTC. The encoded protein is CASSPRLAGVGEQYF.

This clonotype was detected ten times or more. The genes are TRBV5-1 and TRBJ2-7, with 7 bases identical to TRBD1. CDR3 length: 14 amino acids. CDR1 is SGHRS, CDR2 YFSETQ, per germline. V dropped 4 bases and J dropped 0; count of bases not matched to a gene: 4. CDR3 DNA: TGCGCCAGCAGCCAGGACAGGAGCTCCTACGAGCAGTACTTC. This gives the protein CASSQDRSSYEQYF.

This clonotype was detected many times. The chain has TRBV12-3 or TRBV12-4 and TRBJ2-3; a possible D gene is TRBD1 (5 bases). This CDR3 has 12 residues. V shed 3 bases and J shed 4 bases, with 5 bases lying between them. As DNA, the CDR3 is TGTGCCAGCAGTTTGACAGCAGATACGCAGTATTTT. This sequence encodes CASSLTADTQYF.

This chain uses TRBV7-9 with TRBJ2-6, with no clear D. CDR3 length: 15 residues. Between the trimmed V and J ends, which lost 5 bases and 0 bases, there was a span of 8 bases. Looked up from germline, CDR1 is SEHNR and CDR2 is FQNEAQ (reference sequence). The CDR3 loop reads CASSHGNSGANVLTF. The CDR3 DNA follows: TGTGCCAGCAGCCATGGGAACTCTGGGGCCAACGTCCTGACTTTC.

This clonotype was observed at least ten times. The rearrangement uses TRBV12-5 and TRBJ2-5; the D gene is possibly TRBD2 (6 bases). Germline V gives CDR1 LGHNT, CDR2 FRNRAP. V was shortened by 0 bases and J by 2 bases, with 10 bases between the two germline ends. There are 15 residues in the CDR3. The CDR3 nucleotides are TGTGCTAGTGGTTTGGTAGCGGGTCGACAAGAGACCCAGTACTTC. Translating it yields CASGLVAGRQETQYF.

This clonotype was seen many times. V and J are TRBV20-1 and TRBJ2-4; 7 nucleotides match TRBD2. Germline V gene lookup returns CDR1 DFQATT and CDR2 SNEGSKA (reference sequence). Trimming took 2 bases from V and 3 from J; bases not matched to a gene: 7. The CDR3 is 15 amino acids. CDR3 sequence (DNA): TGCAGTGCTAGACAAGCCTCGGGGGGCAAAAACATTCAGTACTTC. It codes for CSARQASGGKNIQYF.

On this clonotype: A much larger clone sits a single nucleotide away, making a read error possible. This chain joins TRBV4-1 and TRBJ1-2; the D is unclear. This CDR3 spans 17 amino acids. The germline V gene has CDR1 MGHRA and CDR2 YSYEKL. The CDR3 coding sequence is TGCGTCAGCAGCCAAGAGTCCAACCGGGTCCCAGAATATGGCTACACCTTC. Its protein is CVSSQESNRVPEYGYTF.

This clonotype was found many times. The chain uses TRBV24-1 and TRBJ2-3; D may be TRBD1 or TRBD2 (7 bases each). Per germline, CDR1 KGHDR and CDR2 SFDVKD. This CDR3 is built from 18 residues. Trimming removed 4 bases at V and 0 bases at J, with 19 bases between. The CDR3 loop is CATSDPRGGGTSTDTQYF. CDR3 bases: TGTGCCACCAGTGACCCCAGGGGGGGAGGCACTAGCACAGATACGCAGTATTTT.

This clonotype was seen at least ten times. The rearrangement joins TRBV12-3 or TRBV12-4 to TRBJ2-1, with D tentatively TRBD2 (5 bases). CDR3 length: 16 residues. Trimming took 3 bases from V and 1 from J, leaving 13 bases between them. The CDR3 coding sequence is TGTGCCAGCAGTTTCGTGAGGGAGTCGTCCTACAATGAGCAGTTCTTC. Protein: CASSFVRESSYNEQFF.

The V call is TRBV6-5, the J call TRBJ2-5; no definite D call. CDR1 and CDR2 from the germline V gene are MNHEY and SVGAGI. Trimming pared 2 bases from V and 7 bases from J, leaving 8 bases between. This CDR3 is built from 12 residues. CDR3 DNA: TGTGCCAGCAGTTACCAATGGGTGACCCAGTACTTC. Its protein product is CASSYQWVTQYF.

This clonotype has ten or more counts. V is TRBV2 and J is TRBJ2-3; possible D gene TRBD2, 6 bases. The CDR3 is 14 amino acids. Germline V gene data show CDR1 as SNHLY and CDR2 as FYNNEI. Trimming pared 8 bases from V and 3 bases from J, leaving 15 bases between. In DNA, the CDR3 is TGTGCCAGCCGGGCCGGGGGTGGGACAGATACGCAGTATTTT. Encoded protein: CASRAGGGTDTQYF.

The CDR3 region has the DNA TGTGCCAGCAGTTCAGGCTCCGTAGCTTTCTTT. This encodes CASSSGSVAFF. The chain joins TRBV6-2 or TRBV6-3 to TRBJ1-1; D is unclear. This CDR3 region has 11 residues. CDR1 and CDR2 (germline): MNHEY, SVGEGT. V dropped 4 bases and J dropped 10 bases, with 10 bases sitting between them.

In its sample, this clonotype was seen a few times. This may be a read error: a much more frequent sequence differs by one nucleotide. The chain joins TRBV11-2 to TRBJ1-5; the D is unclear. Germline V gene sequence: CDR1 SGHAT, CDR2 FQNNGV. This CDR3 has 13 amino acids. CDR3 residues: CTSSLVEESPQHF. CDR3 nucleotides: TGTACCAGCAGCTTAGTTGAGGAATCGCCCCAGCATTTT. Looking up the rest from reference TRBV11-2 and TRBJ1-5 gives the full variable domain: EAGVAQSPRYKIIEKRQSVAFWCNPISGHATLYWYQQILGQGPKLLIQFQNNGVVDDSQLPKDRFSAERLKGVDSTLKIQPAKLEDSAVYLCTSSLVEESPQHFGDGTRLSIL.

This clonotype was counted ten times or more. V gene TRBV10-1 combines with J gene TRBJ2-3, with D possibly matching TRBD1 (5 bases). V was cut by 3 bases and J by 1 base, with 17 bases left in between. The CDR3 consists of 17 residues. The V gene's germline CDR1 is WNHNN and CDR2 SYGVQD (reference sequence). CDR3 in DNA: TGCGCCAGCAGTGATTCCTTCACAGGTTCGGGCACAGATACGCAGTATTTT. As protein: CASSDSFTGSGTDTQYF.

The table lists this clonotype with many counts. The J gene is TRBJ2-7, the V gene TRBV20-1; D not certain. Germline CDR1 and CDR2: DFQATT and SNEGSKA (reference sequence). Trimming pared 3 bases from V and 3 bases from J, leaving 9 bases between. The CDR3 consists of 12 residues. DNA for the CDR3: TGCAGTGCTAGGGGCAGATTCTACGAGCAGTACTTC. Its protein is CSARGRFYEQYF.

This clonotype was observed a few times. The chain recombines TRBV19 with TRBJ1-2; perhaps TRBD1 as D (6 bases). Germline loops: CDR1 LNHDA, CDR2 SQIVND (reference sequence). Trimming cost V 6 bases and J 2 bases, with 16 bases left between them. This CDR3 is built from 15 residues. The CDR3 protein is CASSQNRVTNYGYTF. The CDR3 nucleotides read TGTGCCAGTAGCCAAAACAGGGTCACCAACTATGGCTACACCTTC.

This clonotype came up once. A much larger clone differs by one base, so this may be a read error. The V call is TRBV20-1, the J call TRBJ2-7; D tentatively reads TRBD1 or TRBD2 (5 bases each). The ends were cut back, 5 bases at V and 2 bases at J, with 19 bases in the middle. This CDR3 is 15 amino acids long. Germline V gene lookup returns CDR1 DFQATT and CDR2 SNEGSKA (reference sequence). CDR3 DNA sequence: TGCAGTGCTTCCGGGACCGCCCGGGGAGCCTACGAGCAGTACTTC. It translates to CSASGTARGAYEQYF.

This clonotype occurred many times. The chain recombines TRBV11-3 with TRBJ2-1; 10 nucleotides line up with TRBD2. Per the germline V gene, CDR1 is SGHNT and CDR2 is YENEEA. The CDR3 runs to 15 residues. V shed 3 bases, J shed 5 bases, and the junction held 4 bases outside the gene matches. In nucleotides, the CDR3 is TGTGCCAGCAGCTTCCCTAGCGGGAGCAACAATGAGCAGTTCTTC. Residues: CASSFPSGSNNEQFF.

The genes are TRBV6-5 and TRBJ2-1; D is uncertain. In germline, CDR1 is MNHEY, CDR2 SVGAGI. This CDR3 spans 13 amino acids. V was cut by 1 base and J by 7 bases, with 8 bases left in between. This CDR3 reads CASSYLTLNEQFF. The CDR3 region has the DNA TGTGCCAGCAGTTACTTAACGTTGAATGAGCAGTTCTTC.

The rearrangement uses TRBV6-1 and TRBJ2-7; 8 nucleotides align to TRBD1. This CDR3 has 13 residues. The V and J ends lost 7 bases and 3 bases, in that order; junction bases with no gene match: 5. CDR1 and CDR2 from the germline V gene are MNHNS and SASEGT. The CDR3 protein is CASTTGGFYEQYF. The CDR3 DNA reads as TGTGCCAGCACCACAGGGGGGTTCTACGAGCAGTACTTC.

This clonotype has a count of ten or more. CDR3: CASSLGELISEQFF. CDR3 coding DNA: TGTGCCAGCAGTTTGGGGGAGTTAATCAGTGAGCAGTTCTTC. The chain combines TRBV12-3 or TRBV12-4 with TRBJ2-1; either TRBD1 or TRBD2 may fit D (5 bases each). V lost 3 bases to trimming and J lost 9 bases, with 15 bases between them. CDR3 length: 14 amino acids.